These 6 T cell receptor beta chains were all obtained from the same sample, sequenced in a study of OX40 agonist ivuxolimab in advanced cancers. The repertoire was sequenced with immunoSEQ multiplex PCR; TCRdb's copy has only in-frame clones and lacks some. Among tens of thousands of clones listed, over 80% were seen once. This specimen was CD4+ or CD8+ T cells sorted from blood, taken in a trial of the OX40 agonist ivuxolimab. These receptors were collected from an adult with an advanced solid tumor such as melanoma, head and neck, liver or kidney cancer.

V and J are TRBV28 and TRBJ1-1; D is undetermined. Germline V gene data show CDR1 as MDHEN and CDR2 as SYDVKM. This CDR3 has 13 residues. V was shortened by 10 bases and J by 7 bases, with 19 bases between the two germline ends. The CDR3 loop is CATYQKGQLEAFF. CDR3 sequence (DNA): TGTGCCACTTACCAAAAAGGGCAGCTTGAAGCTTTCTTT. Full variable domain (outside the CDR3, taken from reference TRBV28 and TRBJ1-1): DVKVTQSSRYLVKRTGEKVFLECVQDMDHENMFWYRQDPGLGLRLIYFSYDVKMKEKGDIPEGYSVSREKKERFSLILESASTNQTSMYLCATYQKGQLEAFFGQGTRLTVV.

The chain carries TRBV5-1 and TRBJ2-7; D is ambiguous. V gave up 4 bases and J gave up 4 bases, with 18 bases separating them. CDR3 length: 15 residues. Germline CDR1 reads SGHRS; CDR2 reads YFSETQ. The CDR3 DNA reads TGCGCCAGCAGCCCCCAACCTTCCATCTCATACGAGCAGTACTTC. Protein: CASSPQPSISYEQYF.

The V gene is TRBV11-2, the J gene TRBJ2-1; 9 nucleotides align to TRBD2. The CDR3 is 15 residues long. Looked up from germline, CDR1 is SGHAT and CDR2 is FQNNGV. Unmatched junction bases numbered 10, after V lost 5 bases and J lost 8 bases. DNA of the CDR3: TGTGCCAGCAGCCTAGCGGGACCATCTAACCATGAGCAGTTCTTC. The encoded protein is CASSLAGPSNHEQFF. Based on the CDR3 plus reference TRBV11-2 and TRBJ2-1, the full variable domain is EAGVAQSPRYKIIEKRQSVAFWCNPISGHATLYWYQQILGQGPKLLIQFQNNGVVDDSQLPKDRFSAERLKGVDSTLKIQPAKLEDSAVYLCASSLAGPSNHEQFFGPGTRLTVL.

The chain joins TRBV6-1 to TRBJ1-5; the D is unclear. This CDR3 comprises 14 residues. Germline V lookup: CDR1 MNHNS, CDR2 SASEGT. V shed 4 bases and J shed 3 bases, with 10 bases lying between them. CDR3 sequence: CASSAGPHNQPQHF. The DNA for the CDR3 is TGTGCCAGCAGTGCAGGACCACACAATCAGCCCCAGCATTTT.

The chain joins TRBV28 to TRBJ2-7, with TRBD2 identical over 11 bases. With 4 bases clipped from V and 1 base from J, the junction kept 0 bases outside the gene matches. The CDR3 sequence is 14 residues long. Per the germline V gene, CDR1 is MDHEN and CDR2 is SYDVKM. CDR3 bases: TGTGCCAGCAGTTCTAGCGGGAGGTCCTACGAGCAGTACTTC. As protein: CASSSSGRSYEQYF. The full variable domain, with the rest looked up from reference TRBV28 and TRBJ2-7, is DVKVTQSSRYLVKRTGEKVFLECVQDMDHENMFWYRQDPGLGLRLIYFSYDVKMKEKGDIPEGYSVSREKKERFSLILESASTNQTSMYLCASSSSGRSYEQYFGPGTRLTVT.

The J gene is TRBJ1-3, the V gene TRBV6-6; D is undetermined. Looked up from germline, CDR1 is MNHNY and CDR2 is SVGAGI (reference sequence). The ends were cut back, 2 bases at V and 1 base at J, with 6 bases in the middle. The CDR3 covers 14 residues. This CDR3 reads CASSYTGSGNTIYF. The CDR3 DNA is TGTGCCAGCAGTTACACGGGTTCTGGAAACACCATATATTTT.